This T cell receptor (beta chain) stems from a study of T cell responses to AZD1222 COVID-19 vaccine. The method was immunoSEQ multiplex PCR; TCRdb's version includes in-frame clones alone and lacks a portion of them. The repertoire has 84,000 or so clones, approximately 89% of them found once; the top ten carry around 2.2%. With respect to this clone: Its antigen is still unknown.

Regarding the study as a whole: Among vaccine-associated CD4 TCRs, coverage spanned spike, with dominance at 160-218 and 743-854.

The sequence was obtained from an adult in good health. The sequences come from peripheral blood, collected on day 0 of AZD1222 vaccination.

The CDR3 DNA reads TGTGCCAGCTCACCATCGGGGATCTACCAGGGGAATTCACCCCTCCACTTT. Translation gives CASSPSGIYQGNSPLHF. The rearrangement joins TRBV18 to TRBJ1-6; tentatively, D is TRBD1 (6 bases). Germline V gene lookup returns CDR1 KGHSH and CDR2 LQKENI. The V end was cut by 2 bases, the J end by 7 bases, with 18 bases between. This CDR3 region has 17 residues.